This T cell receptor beta chain was documented in a study of blood T cell repertoires in COVID-19. The CDR3 length is 12 residues. V shed 8 bases and J 11 bases; nucleotides not matched to a gene: 11. Germline CDR1 MNHEY, CDR2 SVGAGI. Some clones are missing from TCRdb's copy, which holds only in-frame ones; the method was immunoSEQ multiplex PCR. The sample carries some 100,000 clones, roughly 89% recorded once. Sequencing input: peripheral blood. The chain uses TRBV6-5 and TRBJ1-1, with 7 bases lining up with TRBD1. The TCR originated in a man aged 70 or older with acute or convalescent COVID-19. The CDR3 reads CASGEPTGLAFF. The CDR3 nucleotides read TGTGCCAGCGGGGAGCCGACAGGGCTCGCTTTCTTT.